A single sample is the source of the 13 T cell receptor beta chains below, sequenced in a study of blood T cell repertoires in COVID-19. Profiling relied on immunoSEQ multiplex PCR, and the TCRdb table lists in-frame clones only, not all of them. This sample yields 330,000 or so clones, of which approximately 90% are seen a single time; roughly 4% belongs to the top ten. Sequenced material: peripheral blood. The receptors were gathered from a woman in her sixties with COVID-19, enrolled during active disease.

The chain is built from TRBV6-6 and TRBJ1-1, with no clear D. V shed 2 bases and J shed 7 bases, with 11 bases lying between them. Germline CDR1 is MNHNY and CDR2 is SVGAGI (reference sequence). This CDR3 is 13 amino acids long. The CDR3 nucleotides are TGTGCCAGCAGTTACGATGCCCTACTTGAAGCTTTCTTT. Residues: CASSYDALLEAFF.

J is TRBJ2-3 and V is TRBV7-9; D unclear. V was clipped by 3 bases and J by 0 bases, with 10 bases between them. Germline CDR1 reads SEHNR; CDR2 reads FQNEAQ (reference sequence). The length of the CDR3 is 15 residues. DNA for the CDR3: TGTGCCAGCAGCTTGCTGGCCCCTAGCACAGATACGCAGTATTTT. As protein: CASSLLAPSTDTQYF.

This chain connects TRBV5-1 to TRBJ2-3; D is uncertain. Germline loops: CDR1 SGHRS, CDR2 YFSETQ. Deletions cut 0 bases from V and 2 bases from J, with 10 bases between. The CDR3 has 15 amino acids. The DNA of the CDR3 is TGCGCCAGCAGCTTGGCCGCACTATTCACAGATACGCAGTATTTT. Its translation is CASSLAALFTDTQYF.

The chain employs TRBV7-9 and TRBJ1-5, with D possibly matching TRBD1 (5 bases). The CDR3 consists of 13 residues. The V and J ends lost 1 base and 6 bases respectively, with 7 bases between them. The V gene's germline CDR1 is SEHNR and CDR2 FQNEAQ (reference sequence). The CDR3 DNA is TGTGCCAGCAGCTTAGAGGGGATTCAGCCCCAGCATTTT. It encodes CASSLEGIQPQHF.

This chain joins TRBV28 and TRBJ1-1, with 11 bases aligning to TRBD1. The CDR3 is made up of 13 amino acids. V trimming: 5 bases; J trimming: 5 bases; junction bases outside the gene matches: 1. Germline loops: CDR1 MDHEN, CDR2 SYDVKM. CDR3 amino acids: CASSGTGGTEAFF. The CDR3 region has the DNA TGTGCCAGCAGTGGGACAGGGGGGACTGAAGCTTTCTTT. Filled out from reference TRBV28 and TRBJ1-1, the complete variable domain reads DVKVTQSSRYLVKRTGEKVFLECVQDMDHENMFWYRQDPGLGLRLIYFSYDVKMKEKGDIPEGYSVSREKKERFSLILESASTNQTSMYLCASSGTGGTEAFFGQGTRLTVV.

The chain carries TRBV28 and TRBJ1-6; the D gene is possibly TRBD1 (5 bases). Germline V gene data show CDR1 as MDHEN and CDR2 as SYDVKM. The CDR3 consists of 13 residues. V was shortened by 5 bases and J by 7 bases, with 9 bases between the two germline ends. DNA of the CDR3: TGTGCCAGCAGTCCAAGACAGAATTCACCCCTCCACTTT. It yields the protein CASSPRQNSPLHF.

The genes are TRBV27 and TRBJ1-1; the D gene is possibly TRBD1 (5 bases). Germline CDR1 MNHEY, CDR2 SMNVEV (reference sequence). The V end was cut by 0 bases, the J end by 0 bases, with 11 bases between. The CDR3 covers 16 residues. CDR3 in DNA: TGTGCCAGCAGTTTATCCGCCCACAGGCTGAACACTGAAGCTTTCTTT. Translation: CASSLSAHRLNTEAFF.

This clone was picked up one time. The CDR3 loop reads CASSESGQGKAYGYTF. In nucleotides, the CDR3 is TGTGCCAGCAGTGAGTCGGGACAGGGGAAGGCCTATGGCTACACCTTC. The J gene is TRBJ1-2, the V gene TRBV25-1; TRBD1 aligns across 10 bases. CDR1 MGHDK and CDR2 SYGVNS come from the germline V gene. Trimming removed 3 bases from V and 4 bases from J; junction bases left unmatched: 8. CDR3 size: 16 residues.

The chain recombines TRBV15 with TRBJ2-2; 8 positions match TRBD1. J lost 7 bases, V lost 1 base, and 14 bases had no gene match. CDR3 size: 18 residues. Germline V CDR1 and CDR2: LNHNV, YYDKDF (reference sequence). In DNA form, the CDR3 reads TGTGCCACCAGCAGAGTCAGATCGGGACAGGACGGTGGCGGGGAGCTGTTTTTT. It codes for CATSRVRSGQDGGGELFF.

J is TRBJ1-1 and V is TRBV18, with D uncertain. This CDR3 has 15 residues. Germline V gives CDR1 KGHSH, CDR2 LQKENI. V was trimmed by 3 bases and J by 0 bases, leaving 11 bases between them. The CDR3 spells CASSPAMGMNTEAFF. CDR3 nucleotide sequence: TGTGCCAGCTCACCCGCAATGGGCATGAACACTGAAGCTTTCTTT.

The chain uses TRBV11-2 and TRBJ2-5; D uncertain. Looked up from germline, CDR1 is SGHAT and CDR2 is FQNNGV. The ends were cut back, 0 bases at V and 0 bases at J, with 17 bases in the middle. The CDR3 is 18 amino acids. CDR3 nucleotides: TGTGCCAGCAGCTTAGATTTACGGGTGCGGAGTAACCAAGAGACCCAGTACTTC. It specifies CASSLDLRVRSNQETQYF.

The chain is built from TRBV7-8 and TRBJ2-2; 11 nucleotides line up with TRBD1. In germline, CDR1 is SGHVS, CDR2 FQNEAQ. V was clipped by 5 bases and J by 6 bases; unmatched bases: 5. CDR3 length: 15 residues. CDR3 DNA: TGTGCCAGCAGCCCAGGGGGACAGGGGGCCGGGGAGCTGTTTTTT. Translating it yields CASSPGGQGAGELFF.

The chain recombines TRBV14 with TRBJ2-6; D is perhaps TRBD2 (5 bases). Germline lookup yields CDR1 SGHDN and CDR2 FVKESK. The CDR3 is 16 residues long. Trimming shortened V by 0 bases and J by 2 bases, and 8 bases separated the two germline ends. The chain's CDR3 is CASSQDGRAGANVLTF. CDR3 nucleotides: TGTGCCAGCAGCCAAGATGGGCGGGCTGGGGCCAACGTCCTGACTTTC.